These 24 T cell receptor beta chains share one sample of origin, sequenced in a study of human T cells and chemical hapten exposure. TCRdb recomputed calls from the RACE reads with MiXCR, one row per CDR3 protein. Of more than 60,000 distinct CDR3 sequences listed, 10% are singletons. Time point described: patch test 2, 6 weeks after DPC sensitization. Regarding treatment: therapeutic diphenylcyclopropenone sensitization with weekly scalp DPC. The sequencing here drew on whole blood, taken in connection with sensitization to the hapten diphenylcyclopropenone (DPC). The receptors were sampled from a woman in her forties or fifties with alopecia areata. Some clones in this sample may be carry-over from other donors' samples.

The V and J genes are TRBV5-1 and TRBJ2-2; D is possibly TRBD1 or TRBD2 (5 bases each). The V end was cut by 2 bases, the J end by 11 bases, with 13 bases between. Germline V gene data show CDR1 as SGHRS and CDR2 as YFSETQ. CDR3 length: 13 residues. The CDR3 DNA sequence: TGCGCCAGCAGCTTCAGGGACCGCGGAGAGCTGTTTTTT. Translating it yields CASSFRDRGELFF. Full variable domain (remainder filled in from reference TRBV5-1 and TRBJ2-2): KAGVTQTPRYLIKTRGQQVTLSCSPISGHRSVSWYQQTPGQGLQFLFEYFSETQRNKGNFPGRFSGRQFSNSRSEMNVSTLELGDSALYLCASSFRDRGELFFGEGSRLTVL.

This clonotype was picked up many times. The chain employs TRBV20-1 and TRBJ2-1; 12 bases agree with TRBD2. The CDR3 length is 15 residues. Germline assignment: CDR1 DFQATT and CDR2 SNEGSKA (reference sequence). The trim removed 4 bases at V and 7 bases at J, leaving 8 bases unmatched. The CDR3 nucleotides are TGCAGTGCTAAAGGGTGGCTAGCGGGAGGGAATGAGCAGTTCTTC. Protein sequence: CSAKGWLAGGNEQFF.

The J gene is TRBJ2-3, the V gene TRBV24-1; 8 nucleotides match TRBD2. V shed 3 bases, J shed 3 bases, and the junction held 7 bases outside the gene matches. Germline CDR1 is KGHDR and CDR2 is SFDVKD. The CDR3 has 16 residues. In nucleotides, the CDR3 is TGTGCCACCAGTGATCCCCCGGGAGGGCAGACAGATACGCAGTATTTT. It translates to CATSDPPGGQTDTQYF.

The table lists this clonotype with many counts. V gene TRBV29-1 combines with J gene TRBJ2-3; possible D gene TRBD1, 6 bases. The CDR3 totals 14 residues. Germline V lookup: CDR1 SQVTM, CDR2 ANQGSEA. V lost 8 bases and J 1 base, leaving 16 bases between the germline ends. CDR3 DNA sequence: TGCAGCTTGACTCCGGGACAACGCACAGATACGCAGTATTTT. The encoded protein is CSLTPGQRTDTQYF.

At least ten counts were recorded for this clonotype. The rearrangement joins TRBV6-5 to TRBJ2-7; either TRBD1 or TRBD2 may supply D (7 bases each). With 2 bases removed from V and 4 bases from J, the gap between germline ends came to 12 bases. CDR3 length: 14 amino acids. Germline assignment: CDR1 MNHEY and CDR2 SVGAGI. As DNA, the CDR3 is TGTGCCAGCAGTTACGTCAGGGGGGGTTACGAGCAGTACTTC. Translation: CASSYVRGGYEQYF.

This clonotype was counted between two and nine times. The chain carries TRBV2 and TRBJ2-1; TRBD2 aligns across 8 bases. Germline V CDR1 and CDR2: SNHLY, FYNNEI. The CDR3 length is 15 residues. V shed 6 bases and J 4 bases; nucleotides not matched to a gene: 8. The CDR3 DNA reads as TGTGCCAGCAGAACCACTAGCGGTATTTACAATGAGCAGTTCTTC. Its protein is CASRTTSGIYNEQFF.

This clonotype was seen just once. Just one base apart from a much larger clone, this may be a read error. The CDR3 nucleotides are TGTGCCAGCAGACCCGGGGCTAGCGGCACAGATACGCAGTATTTT. Protein product: CASRPGASGTDTQYF. The rearrangement joins TRBV11-2 to TRBJ2-3; TRBD2 is a possible D gene (6 bases). The length of the CDR3 is 15 residues. Germline CDR1 is SGHAT and CDR2 is FQNNGV. Trimming shortened V by 6 bases and J by 1 base, and 14 bases separated the two germline ends.

The J gene is TRBJ2-7, the V gene TRBV18, with 9 bases that match TRBD2. Looked up from germline, CDR1 is KGHSH and CDR2 is LQKENI. This CDR3 comprises 13 residues. Trimming took 3 bases from V and 5 from J; bases not matched to a gene: 2. In DNA, the CDR3 is TGTGCCAGCTCACCGTTAGCGGGGGACGAGCAGTACTTC. Its translation is CASSPLAGDEQYF.

There are many counts of this clonotype. J is TRBJ1-5 and V is TRBV9; TRBD1 might be the D (6 bases). Germline CDR1 reads SGDLS; CDR2 reads YYNGEE. V dropped 0 bases and J dropped 6 bases, with 10 bases sitting between them. The CDR3 covers 14 residues. The CDR3: CASSVGRGPQPQHF. CDR3 coding DNA: TGTGCCAGCAGCGTAGGACGGGGGCCTCAGCCCCAGCATTTT.

The table lists this clonotype with many counts. The genes are TRBV12-3 or TRBV12-4 and TRBJ2-7; D gene unclear. V lost 4 bases and J lost 0, with 19 bases in between. The length of the CDR3 is 17 residues. The CDR3 sequence: CASSSSPVVGTSYEQYF. The CDR3 coding sequence is TGTGCCAGCAGTTCGTCCCCAGTAGTTGGAACCTCCTACGAGCAGTACTTC.

This clonotype was found a few times. The chain joins TRBV5-1 to TRBJ1-1; 7 bases fit TRBD1. The CDR3 covers 14 residues. J lost 6 bases, V lost 3 bases, and 8 bases had no gene match. Germline V CDR1 and CDR2: SGHRS, YFSETQ. The CDR3 bases are TGCGCCAGCAGCTCCAGGGGGGGGCAGGCTGAAGCTTTCTTT. Its translation is CASSSRGGQAEAFF. The whole variable domain, remainder taken from reference TRBV5-1 and TRBJ1-1, is KAGVTQTPRYLIKTRGQQVTLSCSPISGHRSVSWYQQTPGQGLQFLFEYFSETQRNKGNFPGRFSGRQFSNSRSEMNVSTLELGDSALYLCASSSRGGQAEAFFGQGTRLTVV.

The table lists this clonotype with many counts. V usage is TRBV12-3 or TRBV12-4 and J usage is TRBJ1-5; D is undetermined. Trimming shortened V by 4 bases and J by 7 bases, and 8 bases separated the two germline ends. The CDR3 runs to 12 residues. CDR3 DNA: TGTGCCAGCAGTTGGGGTCAGCAGCCCCAGCATTTT. Encoded protein: CASSWGQQPQHF.

This clonotype came up many times. V usage is TRBV2 and J usage is TRBJ2-3; 9 nucleotides align to TRBD2. This CDR3 comprises 16 residues. Germline values: CDR1 SNHLY, CDR2 FYNNEI. The V segment lost 4 bases and the J segment 3 bases; nucleotides outside the gene matches: 8. The CDR3 is CASSVPTSGNTDTQYF. CDR3 DNA sequence: TGTGCCAGCAGTGTTCCGACTAGCGGTAATACAGATACGCAGTATTTT.

In this sample, this clonotype turned up many times. The gene calls are TRBV7-6 and TRBJ2-1; 13 bases fit TRBD2. This CDR3 region has 14 residues. Unmatched junction bases numbered 3, after V lost 5 bases and J lost 8 bases. Germline CDR1 reads SGHVS; CDR2 reads FNYEAQ. The CDR3 DNA follows: TGTGCCAGCAGCCGTGGACTAGCGGGAGATGAGCAGTTCTTC. Its translation: CASSRGLAGDEQFF. The entire variable domain, with the rest obtained from reference TRBV7-6 and TRBJ2-1, is as follows: GAGVSQSPRYKVTKRGQDVALRCDPISGHVSLYWYRQALGQGPEFLTYFNYEAQQDKSGLPNDRFSAERPEGSISTLTIQRTEQRDSAMYRCASSRGLAGDEQFFGPGTRLTVL.

This clonotype was counted at least ten times. The J gene is TRBJ1-1, the V gene TRBV20-1; D might be TRBD1 (5 bases). The V gene's germline CDR1 is DFQATT and CDR2 SNEGSKA (reference sequence). The CDR3 runs to 13 residues. The germline V and J ends were trimmed by 6 bases and 5 bases, with 16 bases remaining between them. The chain's CDR3 is CSAKTPGVTEAFF. The DNA for the CDR3 is TGCAGTGCCAAAACCCCGGGGGTAACTGAAGCTTTCTTT.

About this clonotype itself: It may be a read error: a sequence one base away is much more abundant. The chain joins TRBV15 to TRBJ1-5; D unresolved. This CDR3 is built from 16 residues. CDR1 is LNHNV, CDR2 YYDKDF, per germline (reference sequence). For the CDR3, the DNA is TGTGCCACCAGCAGAGAAGTAGGCGCCCGCAATCCGCCCCAGCATTTT. Translated, it gives CATSREVGARNPPQHF.

This clonotype was seen repeatedly, ten times or more. This sequence joins TRBV9 and TRBJ2-1; D gene unclear. Germline V gene lookup returns CDR1 SGDLS and CDR2 YYNGEE. CDR3 length equals 16 residues. The V end lost 4 bases, the J end lost 1 base, and 15 bases lay between the germline ends. CDR3 protein: CASSPTAHNSYNEQFF. In DNA form, the CDR3 reads TGTGCCAGCAGCCCCACAGCGCACAATTCCTACAATGAGCAGTTCTTC.

This clonotype was seen a handful of times. The chain employs TRBV5-1 and TRBJ2-3; D is undetermined. Germline CDR1 SGHRS, CDR2 YFSETQ. The V gene lost 3 bases and the J gene lost 3 bases, with 20 bases spanning the gap. The CDR3 has 17 residues. The CDR3 region is CASSSPDPLPVTDTQYF. The CDR3 DNA is TGCGCCAGCAGCTCTCCTGACCCTTTACCAGTTACAGATACGCAGTATTTT. Full variable domain (remainder filled in from reference TRBV5-1 and TRBJ2-3): KAGVTQTPRYLIKTRGQQVTLSCSPISGHRSVSWYQQTPGQGLQFLFEYFSETQRNKGNFPGRFSGRQFSNSRSEMNVSTLELGDSALYLCASSSPDPLPVTDTQYFGPGTRLTVL.

On this clonotype itself: The final CDR3 position lacks the conserved phenylalanine or tryptophan, pointing to a likely read error. The CDR3 nucleotides are TGCGCCAGGTCCGAAACTACAGGCTCTGGAAACACCATATATATT. Its translation: CARSETTGSGNTIYI. The rearrangement links TRBV5-1 to TRBJ1-3; D may be TRBD1 (5 bases). Germline CDR1 is SGHRS and CDR2 is YFSETQ. V dropped 8 bases and J dropped 0 bases, with 15 bases sitting between them. The CDR3 totals 15 residues.

This clonotype was seen only a few times. V is TRBV19 and J is TRBJ1-5; 8 bases are shared with TRBD1. The CDR3 runs to 15 residues. Germline CDR1 LNHDA, CDR2 SQIVND (reference sequence). With V trimmed by 5 bases and J by 5 bases, 8 bases remained unmatched. CDR3 coding DNA: TGTGCCAGTAGTTGGACAGGGAATTTGGATCAGCCCCAGCATTTT. Translation: CASSWTGNLDQPQHF. Full variable domain (rest looked up from reference TRBV19 and TRBJ1-5): DGGITQSPKYLFRKEGQNVTLSCEQNLNHDAMYWYRQDPGQGLRLIYYSQIVNDFQKGDIAEGYSVSREKKESFPLTVTSAQKNPTAFYLCASSWTGNLDQPQHFGDGTRLSIL.

This clonotype was seen a few times. The gene calls are TRBV19 and TRBJ1-2; TRBD1 aligns across 7 bases. This CDR3 has 12 residues. Losses at the gene ends were 9 bases for V and 4 bases for J; bases not matched to a gene: 5. Germline CDR1 and CDR2: LNHDA and SQIVND (reference sequence). CDR3: CASRDRVYGYTF. The CDR3, as DNA: TGTGCCAGCCGAGACAGGGTCTATGGCTACACCTTC.

The rearrangement joins TRBV10-3 to TRBJ1-1, with D hard to call. The CDR3 has 11 residues. In germline, CDR1 is ENHRY, CDR2 SYGVKD. V lost 8 bases to trimming and J lost 3 bases, with 7 bases between them. DNA for the CDR3: TGTGCCATCGGTCGGGACACTGAAGCTTTCTTT. Protein: CAIGRDTEAFF.

This clonotype has ten or more counts. This chain connects TRBV3-1 to TRBJ2-1; TRBD2 matches 10 bases. Per the germline V gene, CDR1 is LGHDT and CDR2 is YNNKEL (reference sequence). CDR3 length: 16 amino acids. After removal of 1 base from V and 9 bases from J, the junction contained 9 bases not matched to a gene. The CDR3 protein is CASSQGLLAGNIEQFF. CDR3 bases: TGTGCCAGCAGCCAAGGGTTACTAGCGGGAAATATTGAGCAGTTCTTC.

In its sample, this clonotype was seen many times. For the CDR3, the DNA is TGTGCCAGTAGCGAGGGGACAGGCGTCAATCAGCCCCAGCATTTT. It specifies CASSEGTGVNQPQHF. This chain uses TRBV19 with TRBJ1-5; 8 nucleotides agree with TRBD1. Germline V CDR1 and CDR2: LNHDA, SQIVND (reference sequence). V was clipped by 6 bases and J by 3 bases; unmatched bases: 7. CDR3 length equals 15 residues.